This T cell receptor (beta chain) was captured by sequencing in a study of T cell repertoires in cytomegalovirus infection. Whole-study context: Use of recently identified HLA-C-restricted and well-studied HLA-B-restricted CMV epitopes was part of the study.

V dropped 3 bases and J dropped 1; count of bases not matched to a gene: 5. The CDR3 spans 17 residues. The V gene's germline CDR1 is SGHTA and CDR2 FQGNSA. TCRdb reprocessed the reads via MiXCR and lists one record per CDR3 protein. Of 380,000 or so distinct CDR3 sequences in the sample, about 35% were seen once. For this clonotype: Antigen specificity is unknown.

This sequence originates from a human donor in good health (CMV status not recorded). Some clones in this sample may be carry-over from other donors' samples. J is TRBJ2-1 and V is TRBV7-2; TRBD2 matches 11 bases. The source was cultured PBMCs, collected from culture after CMV antigen stimulation. Here the CDR3 DNA reads TGTGCCAGCAGCTTCAGACTAGCGGGGAGGTCCTACAATGAGCAGTTCTTC. Its protein product is CASSFRLAGRSYNEQFF.